These 21 T cell receptor beta chains originate from one sample sequenced in a study of regulatory T cells in long-lasting Graves disease. Assembly of TCR beta libraries relied on iRepertoire HTBI primers together with Arm-PCR of CDR3 regions. TCRdb re-called the multiplex PCR reads with MiXCR, one entry per CDR3 protein. The sample lists under 300,000 distinct CDR3 sequences, around 20% occurring once. The time point here: newly diagnosed GD, antithyroid drugs for less than 3 months. Extracted PBMC RNA gave rise to the TCR library. This material consisted of peripheral blood mononuclear cells (PBMCs), taken at new diagnosis, from a patient treated with antithyroid drugs. The receptors were sampled from a female donor with Graves disease.

The chain is built from TRBV2 and TRBJ2-5; D not certain. V was cut by 4 bases and J by 0 bases, with 12 bases left in between. The germline CDR1 and CDR2 sequences are SNHLY and FYNNEI. This CDR3 spans 15 amino acids. This chain's CDR3 is CASSGEPGYQETQYF. CDR3 bases: TGTGCCAGCAGTGGTGAGCCGGGTTACCAAGAGACCCAGTACTTC.

This clonotype was recorded many times. The gene calls are TRBV20-1 and TRBJ2-5; D gene ambiguous. The CDR3 is 13 residues long. The germline V gene encodes CDR1 DFQATT and CDR2 SNEGSKA (reference sequence). V lost 1 base and J 4 bases, leaving 10 bases between the germline ends. For the CDR3, the DNA is TGCAGTGCTAGAGTCCCGGACCGAGAGACCCAGTACTTC. This gives the protein CSARVPDRETQYF.

The CDR3 region is CASSQDALRETQYF. As DNA, the CDR3 is TGCGCCAGCAGCCAAGACGCCCTAAGGGAGACCCAGTACTTC. The chain combines TRBV4-1 with TRBJ2-5; D is unresolved. Germline assignment: CDR1 MGHRA and CDR2 YSYEKL. The V end lost 0 bases, the J end lost 5 bases, and 10 bases lay between the germline ends. The CDR3 has 14 amino acids.

The sample holds many counts of this clonotype. The V and J genes are TRBV27 and TRBJ2-1; 13 bases line up with TRBD2. V gave up 2 bases and J gave up 15 bases; unmatched junction bases: 4. From germline, CDR1 is MNHEY and CDR2 SMNVEV (reference sequence). This CDR3 spans 13 amino acids. CDR3 region: CASSLPGLAGSFF. The CDR3 DNA is TGTGCCAGCAGTTTACCGGGACTAGCGGGATCGTTCTTC.

This clonotype was counted many times. The V gene is TRBV10-2, the J gene TRBJ2-7; 7 bases are a match to TRBD1. CDR3 length equals 15 residues. From germline, CDR1 is WSHSY and CDR2 SAAADI. After removal of 6 bases from V and 1 base from J, the junction contained 9 bases not matched to a gene. DNA of the CDR3: TGCGCCAGCAGGGGGACAGCCTTAGCTTCCTACGAGCAGTACTTC. It codes for CASRGTALASYEQYF.

This clonotype occurred many times. The V gene is TRBV7-3, the J gene TRBJ2-2; 9 bases are a match to TRBD1. Germline CDR1 reads SGHTA; CDR2 reads FQGTGA. The CDR3 runs to 15 residues. V was pared by 4 bases and J by 1 base, with 1 base of the junction left unmatched. The CDR3 is CASSSGQGNTGELFF. In DNA, the CDR3 is TGTGCCAGCAGCTCGGGACAGGGGAACACCGGGGAGCTGTTTTTT.

The J gene is TRBJ2-2, the V gene TRBV7-3; 7 nucleotides match TRBD2. CDR1 SGHTA and CDR2 FQGTGA come from the germline V gene. After removal of 6 bases from V and 4 bases from J, the junction contained 8 bases not matched to a gene. This CDR3 has 15 amino acids. DNA for the CDR3: TGTGCCAGCAGTCTCGGGGGGTCCTTCACCGGGGAGCTGTTTTTT. Its translation is CASSLGGSFTGELFF.

In this sample, this clonotype turned up many times. The chain joins TRBV5-1 to TRBJ1-4, with D possibly being TRBD1 (5 bases). The ends were cut back, 1 base at V and 1 base at J, with 17 bases in the middle. CDR3 length: 18 residues. Germline CDR1 and CDR2: SGHRS and YFSETQ. CDR3 protein: CASSLSDQGLGTNEKLFF. The CDR3 coding sequence is TGCGCCAGCAGCTTGTCAGATCAGGGATTAGGAACTAATGAAAAACTGTTTTTT.

Ten or more counts support this clonotype. The chain has TRBV12-3 or TRBV12-4 and TRBJ2-1; TRBD1 matches 9 bases. V was pared by 5 bases and J by 11 bases, with 7 bases of the junction left unmatched. This CDR3 region has 13 residues. The chain's CDR3 is CASSASGTGKQFF. The CDR3 DNA follows: TGTGCCAGCAGTGCCTCCGGGACAGGGAAGCAGTTCTTC.

The chain uses TRBV28 and TRBJ2-2, with TRBD1 identical over 12 bases. Trimming removed 6 bases from V and 7 bases from J; junction bases left unmatched: 6. CDR3 length: 15 residues. Germline CDR1 reads MDHEN; CDR2 reads SYDVKM. The CDR3 DNA follows: TGTGCCAGCAGGCCCGGGACAGGGGGCCACGGGGAGCTGTTTTTT. Translation gives CASRPGTGGHGELFF.

The V and J genes are TRBV2 and TRBJ2-7, with 8 bases that match TRBD1. This CDR3 has 14 residues. Looked up from germline, CDR1 is SNHLY and CDR2 is FYNNEI. The V gene end was trimmed by 5 bases and the J gene end by 7 bases; junction bases not matched to a gene: 10. The CDR3 loop reads CASSTGTGFVEQYF. The CDR3 DNA reads TGTGCCAGCAGTACCGGGACAGGCTTTGTGGAGCAGTACTTC.

This clonotype was seen only a few times. This sequence may be a read error, since a much larger clone differs from it by one base. V gene TRBV11-1 combines with J gene TRBJ1-5; D call uncertain. Trimming stripped 0 bases from V and 5 bases from J, with 8 bases between. Germline CDR1 reads SGHAT; CDR2 reads FQDESV (reference sequence). This CDR3 has 14 residues. The CDR3 spells CASSLAHRDQPQHF. The DNA for the CDR3 is TGTGCCAGCAGCTTAGCACATAGGGATCAGCCCCAGCATTTT.

The chain carries TRBV20-1 and TRBJ1-5; TRBD1 matches at 12 bases. The CDR3 is 15 amino acids. Germline loops: CDR1 DFQATT, CDR2 SNEGSKA (reference sequence). The V gene end was trimmed by 5 bases and the J gene end by 1 base; junction bases not matched to a gene: 3. The CDR3 DNA sequence: TGCAGTGCTTGGGACAGGGGGCAGAGCAATCAGCCCCAGCATTTT. Its translation is CSAWDRGQSNQPQHF.

This clonotype occurred many times. The V call is TRBV7-2, the J call TRBJ2-5; D remains ambiguous. The CDR3 has 13 amino acids. The V gene's germline CDR1 is SGHTA and CDR2 FQGNSA. V lost 3 bases and J 0 bases, leaving 5 bases between the germline ends. CDR3 sequence reads: CASSFPYQETQYF. CDR3 DNA sequence: TGTGCCAGCAGCTTCCCGTACCAAGAGACCCAGTACTTC.

About this clonotype itself: Since a much larger clone is just one base distant, this may be a read error. V gene TRBV5-1 combines with J gene TRBJ2-5; 11 bases fit TRBD2. The J segment lost 5 bases and the V segment lost 4 bases, leaving 7 bases of the junction unmatched. The CDR3 extends over 15 amino acids. The germline CDR1 and CDR2 sequences are SGHRS and YFSETQ. The CDR3 protein is CASSLSGRALETQYF. The CDR3 DNA is TGCGCCAGCAGCCTTAGCGGGAGGGCCCTGGAGACCCAGTACTTC.

The chain links TRBV10-3 to TRBJ1-5, with TRBD1 as a possible D gene (6 bases). The CDR3 spans 16 residues. Germline CDR1 and CDR2: ENHRY and SYGVKD. V gave up 1 base and J gave up 2 bases, with 12 bases separating them. The CDR3 loop reads CAISEFQGNGNQPQHF. The CDR3, as DNA: TGTGCCATCAGTGAGTTCCAGGGGAATGGCAATCAGCCCCAGCATTTT.

Many counts were recorded for this clonotype. This rearrangement joins TRBV20-1 to TRBJ2-3; D is undetermined. The germline V and J ends were trimmed by 6 bases and 2 bases, with 3 bases remaining between them. This CDR3 comprises 10 residues. In germline, CDR1 is DFQATT, CDR2 SNEGSKA (reference sequence). The CDR3 DNA follows: TGCAGTGCCTACACAGATACGCAGTATTTT. Encoded protein: CSAYTDTQYF.

This clonotype appeared many times. The rearrangement joins TRBV24-1 to TRBJ2-5; D unresolved. Germline values: CDR1 KGHDR, CDR2 SFDVKD. This CDR3 contains 15 residues. V was clipped by 3 bases and J by 2 bases, with 12 bases between them. The CDR3 here is CATSDQDRRQETQYF. In DNA form, the CDR3 reads TGTGCCACCAGTGATCAAGACCGCCGGCAAGAGACCCAGTACTTC.

On this clonotype itself: This probably arose from a read error, given a far larger clone one base away. The chain couples TRBV11-2 to TRBJ2-7; TRBD1 might be the D (6 bases). The CDR3 is 15 amino acids. Germline CDR1 is SGHAT and CDR2 is FQNNGV. The CDR3 sequence: CASSLDRGSSHEQYF. The CDR3 DNA follows: TGTGCCAGCAGCTTAGACAGGGGAAGCTCCCACGAGCAGTACTTC.

This clonotype was picked up a small number of times. The chain is built from TRBV4-3 and TRBJ1-2; maybe TRBD1 (5 bases). The CDR3 has 14 amino acids. Germline lookup yields CDR1 LGHNA and CDR2 YSLEER. With 3 bases removed from V and 5 bases from J, the gap between germline ends came to 13 bases. The CDR3 bases are TGCGCCAGCAGCCAGCCTAACGGGGGTTATGGCTACACCTTC. Its translation is CASSQPNGGYGYTF.

This clonotype came up many times. This chain connects TRBV20-1 to TRBJ2-1; D possibly corresponds to TRBD2 (6 bases). The CDR3 consists of 16 residues. Germline V gives CDR1 DFQATT, CDR2 SNEGSKA (reference sequence). V was shortened by 0 bases and J by 2 bases, with 14 bases between the two germline ends. CDR3 DNA sequence: TGCAGTGCTAGAGACCCGGACGGGAGTCCCTACAATGAGCAGTTCTTC. Amino acids: CSARDPDGSPYNEQFF.